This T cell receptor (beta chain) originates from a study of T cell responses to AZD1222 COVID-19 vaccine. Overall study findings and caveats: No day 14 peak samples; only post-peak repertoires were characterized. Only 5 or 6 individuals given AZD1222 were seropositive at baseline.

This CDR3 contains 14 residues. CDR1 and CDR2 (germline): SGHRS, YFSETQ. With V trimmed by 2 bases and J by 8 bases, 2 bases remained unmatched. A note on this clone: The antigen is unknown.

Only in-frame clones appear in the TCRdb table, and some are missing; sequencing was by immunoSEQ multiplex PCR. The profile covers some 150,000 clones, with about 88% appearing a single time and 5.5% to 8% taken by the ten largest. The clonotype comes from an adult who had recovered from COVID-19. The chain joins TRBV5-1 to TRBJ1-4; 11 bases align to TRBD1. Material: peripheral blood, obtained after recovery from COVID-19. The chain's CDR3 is CASSLGQGAEKLFF. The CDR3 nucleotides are TGCGCCAGCAGCTTAGGACAGGGGGCAGAAAAACTGTTTTTT.